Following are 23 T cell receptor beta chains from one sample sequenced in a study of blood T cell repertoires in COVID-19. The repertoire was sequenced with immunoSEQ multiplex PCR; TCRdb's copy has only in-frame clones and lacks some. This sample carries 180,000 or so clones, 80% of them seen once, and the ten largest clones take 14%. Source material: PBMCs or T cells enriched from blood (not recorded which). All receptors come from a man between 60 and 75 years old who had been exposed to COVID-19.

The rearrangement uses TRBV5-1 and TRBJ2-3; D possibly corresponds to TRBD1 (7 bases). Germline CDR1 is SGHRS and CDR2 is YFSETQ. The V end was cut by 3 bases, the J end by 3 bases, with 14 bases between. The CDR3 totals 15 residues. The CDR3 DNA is TGCGCCAGCAGCTCCGGAGGGACAGTTACAGATACGCAGTATTTT. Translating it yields CASSSGGTVTDTQYF.

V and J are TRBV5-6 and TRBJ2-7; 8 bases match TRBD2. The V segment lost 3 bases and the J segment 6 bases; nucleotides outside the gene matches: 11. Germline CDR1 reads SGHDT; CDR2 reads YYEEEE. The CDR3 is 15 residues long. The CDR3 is CASSSVAGLVREQYF. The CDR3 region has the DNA TGTGCCAGCAGCTCCGTAGCGGGATTAGTCCGCGAGCAGTACTTC.

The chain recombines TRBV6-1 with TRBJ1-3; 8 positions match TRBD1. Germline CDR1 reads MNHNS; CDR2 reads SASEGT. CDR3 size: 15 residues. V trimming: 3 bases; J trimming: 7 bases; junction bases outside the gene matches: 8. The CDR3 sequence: CASSEGQAGWNTIYF. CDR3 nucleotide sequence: TGTGCCAGCAGTGAGGGACAGGCGGGGTGGAACACCATATATTTT.

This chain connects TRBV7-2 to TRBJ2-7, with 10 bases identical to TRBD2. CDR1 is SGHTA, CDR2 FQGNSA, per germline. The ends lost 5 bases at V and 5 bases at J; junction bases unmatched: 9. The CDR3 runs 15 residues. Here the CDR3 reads CASSLSAGGPNEQYF. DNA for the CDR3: TGTGCCAGCAGCCTATCAGCGGGAGGGCCAAACGAGCAGTACTTC.

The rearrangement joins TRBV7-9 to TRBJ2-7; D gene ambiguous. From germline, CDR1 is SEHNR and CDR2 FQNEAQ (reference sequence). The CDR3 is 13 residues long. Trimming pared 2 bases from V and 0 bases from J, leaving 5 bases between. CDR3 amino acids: CASSLHSSYEQYF. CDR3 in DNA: TGTGCCAGCAGCTTACACAGCTCCTACGAGCAGTACTTC.

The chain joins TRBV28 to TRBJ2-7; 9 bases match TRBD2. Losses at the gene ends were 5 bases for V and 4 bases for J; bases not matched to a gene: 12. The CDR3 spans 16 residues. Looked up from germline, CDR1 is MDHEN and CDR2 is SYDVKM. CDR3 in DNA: TGTGCCAGCAGTCCCCTAGCGGGAACCGCGTTTTACGAGCAGTACTTC. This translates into CASSPLAGTAFYEQYF.

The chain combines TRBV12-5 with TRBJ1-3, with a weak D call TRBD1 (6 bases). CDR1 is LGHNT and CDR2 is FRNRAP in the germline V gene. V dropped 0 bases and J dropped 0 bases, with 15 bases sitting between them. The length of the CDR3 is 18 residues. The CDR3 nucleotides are TGTGCTAGTGGTTTGGTACTCGGACAGTTAATCTCTGGAAACACCATATATTTT. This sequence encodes CASGLVLGQLISGNTIYF.

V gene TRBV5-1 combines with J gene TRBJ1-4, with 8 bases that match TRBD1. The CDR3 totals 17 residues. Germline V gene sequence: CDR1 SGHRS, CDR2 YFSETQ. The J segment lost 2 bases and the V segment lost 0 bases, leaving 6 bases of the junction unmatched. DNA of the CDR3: TGCGCCAGCAGCTTGGAGGCAGGGGGCGCGACTAATGAAAAACTGTTTTTT. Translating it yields CASSLEAGGATNEKLFF.

The CDR3 sequence: CASRENKHLRGPISGNTIYF. DNA for the CDR3: TGCGCCAGCAGGGAAAATAAACATCTCAGGGGCCCAATCTCTGGAAACACCATATATTTT. The genes are TRBV10-1 and TRBJ1-3, with D maybe TRBD1 (6 bases). The CDR3 runs 20 residues. The V end was cut by 6 bases, the J end by 0 bases, with 27 bases between. Germline CDR1 reads WNHNN; CDR2 reads SYGVQD (reference sequence).

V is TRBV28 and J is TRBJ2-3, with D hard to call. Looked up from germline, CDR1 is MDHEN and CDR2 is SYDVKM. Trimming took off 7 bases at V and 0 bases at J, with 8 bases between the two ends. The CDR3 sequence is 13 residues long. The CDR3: CASKPGSTDTQYF. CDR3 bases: TGTGCCAGCAAGCCCGGGAGCACAGATACGCAGTATTTT.

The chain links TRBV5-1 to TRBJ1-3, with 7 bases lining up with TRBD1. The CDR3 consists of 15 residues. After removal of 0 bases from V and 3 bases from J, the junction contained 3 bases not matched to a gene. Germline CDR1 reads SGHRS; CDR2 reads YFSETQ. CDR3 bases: TGCGCCAGCAGCTTGGCACAGGGGCATGGAAACACCATATATTTT. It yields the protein CASSLAQGHGNTIYF.

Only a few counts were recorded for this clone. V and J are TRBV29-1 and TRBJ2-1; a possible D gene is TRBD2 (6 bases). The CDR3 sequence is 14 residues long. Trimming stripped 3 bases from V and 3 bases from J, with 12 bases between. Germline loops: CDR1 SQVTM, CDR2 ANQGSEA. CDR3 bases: TGCAGCGTTGACGCAACGGGAGTCTACAATGAGCAGTTCTTC. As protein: CSVDATGVYNEQFF.

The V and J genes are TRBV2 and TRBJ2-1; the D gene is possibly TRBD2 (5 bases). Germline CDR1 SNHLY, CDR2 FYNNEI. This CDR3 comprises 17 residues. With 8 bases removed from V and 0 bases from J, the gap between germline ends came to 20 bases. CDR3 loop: CASGRSERTSSYNEQFF. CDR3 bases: TGTGCCAGCGGGCGCTCCGAGCGGACGAGCTCCTACAATGAGCAGTTCTTC.

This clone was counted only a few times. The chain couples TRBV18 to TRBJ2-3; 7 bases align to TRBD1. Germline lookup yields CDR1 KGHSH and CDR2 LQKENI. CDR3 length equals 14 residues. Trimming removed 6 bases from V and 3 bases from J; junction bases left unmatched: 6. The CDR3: CASSWTGGTDTQYF. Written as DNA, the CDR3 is TGTGCCAGCTCGTGGACAGGCGGGACAGATACGCAGTATTTT. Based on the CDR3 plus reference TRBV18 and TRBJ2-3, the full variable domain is NAGVMQNPRHLVRRRGQEARLRCSPMKGHSHVYWYRQLPEEGLKFMVYLQKENIIDESGMPKERFSAEFPKEGPSILRIQQVVRGDSAAYFCASSWTGGTDTQYFGPGTRLTVL.

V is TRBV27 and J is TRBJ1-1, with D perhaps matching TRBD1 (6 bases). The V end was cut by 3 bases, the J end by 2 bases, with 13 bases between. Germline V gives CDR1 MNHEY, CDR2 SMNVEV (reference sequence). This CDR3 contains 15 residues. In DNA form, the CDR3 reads TGTGCCAGCAGTTTCATGGCAGGGGCAAACACTGAAGCTTTCTTT. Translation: CASSFMAGANTEAFF.

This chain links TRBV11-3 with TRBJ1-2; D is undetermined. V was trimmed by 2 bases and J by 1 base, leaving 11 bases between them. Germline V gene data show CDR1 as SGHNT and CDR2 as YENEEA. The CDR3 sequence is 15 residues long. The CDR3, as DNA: TGTGCCAGCAGCTTAAGTGCCACAGATAACTATGGCTACACCTTC. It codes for CASSLSATDNYGYTF.

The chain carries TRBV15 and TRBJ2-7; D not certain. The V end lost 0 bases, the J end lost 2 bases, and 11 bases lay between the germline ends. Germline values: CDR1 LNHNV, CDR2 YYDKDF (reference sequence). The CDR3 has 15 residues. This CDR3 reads CATSRDPGRPYEQYF. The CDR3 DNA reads TGTGCCACCAGCAGAGATCCAGGCCGACCCTACGAGCAGTACTTC. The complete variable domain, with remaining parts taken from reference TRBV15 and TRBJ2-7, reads DAMVIQNPRYQVTQFGKPVTLSCSQTLNHNVMYWYQQKSSQAPKLLFHYYDKDFNNEADTPDNFQSRRPNTSFCFLDIRSPGLGDTAMYLCATSRDPGRPYEQYFGPGTRLTVT.

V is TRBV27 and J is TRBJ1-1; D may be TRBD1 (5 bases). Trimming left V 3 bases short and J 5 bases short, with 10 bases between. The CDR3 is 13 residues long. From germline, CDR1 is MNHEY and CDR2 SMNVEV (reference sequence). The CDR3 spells CASSFNRITEAFF. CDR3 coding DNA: TGTGCCAGCAGTTTTAACAGGATAACTGAAGCTTTCTTT.

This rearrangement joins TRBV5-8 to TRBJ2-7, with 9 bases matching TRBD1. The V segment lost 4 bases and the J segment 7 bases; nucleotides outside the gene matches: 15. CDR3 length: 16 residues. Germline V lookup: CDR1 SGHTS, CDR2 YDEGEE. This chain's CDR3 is CASSRTRGQGPREQYF. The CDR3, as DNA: TGTGCCAGCAGCCGTACTCGGGGACAGGGCCCTCGAGAGCAGTACTTC.

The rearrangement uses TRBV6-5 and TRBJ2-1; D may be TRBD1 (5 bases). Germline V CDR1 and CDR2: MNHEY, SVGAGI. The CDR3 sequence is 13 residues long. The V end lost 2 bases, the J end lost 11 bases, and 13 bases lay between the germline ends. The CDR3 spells CASSYGAGSKQFF. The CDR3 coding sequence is TGTGCCAGCAGTTACGGGGCAGGGTCGAAGCAGTTCTTC.

The CDR3 spells CASTRSALYGYTF. CDR3 nucleotide sequence: TGTGCCAGTACCAGATCTGCTCTCTATGGCTACACCTTC. V usage is TRBV19 and J usage is TRBJ1-2; D uncertain. Germline CDR1 LNHDA, CDR2 SQIVND (reference sequence). CDR3 size: 13 residues. Trimming left V 7 bases short and J 4 bases short, with 13 bases between.

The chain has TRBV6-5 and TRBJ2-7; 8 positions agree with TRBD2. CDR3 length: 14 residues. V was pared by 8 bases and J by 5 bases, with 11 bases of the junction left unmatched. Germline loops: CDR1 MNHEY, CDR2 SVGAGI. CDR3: CASRPGSGSNEQYF. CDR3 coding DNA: TGTGCCAGCCGCCCAGGCAGCGGGAGTAACGAGCAGTACTTC.

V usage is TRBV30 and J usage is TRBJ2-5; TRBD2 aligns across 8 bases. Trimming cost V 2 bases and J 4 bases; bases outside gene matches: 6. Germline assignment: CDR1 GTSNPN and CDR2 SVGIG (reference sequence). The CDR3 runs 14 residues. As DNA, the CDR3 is TGTGCCTGGAGTCGGCTAGCGGGCGGAGAGACCCAGTACTTC. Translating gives CAWSRLAGGETQYF. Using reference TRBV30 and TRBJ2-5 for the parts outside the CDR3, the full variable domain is SQTIHQWPATLVQPVGSPLSLECTVEGTSNPNLYWYRQAAGRGLQLLFYSVGIGQISSEVPQNLSASRPQDRQFILSSKKLLLSDSGFYLCAWSRLAGGETQYFGPGTRLLVL.